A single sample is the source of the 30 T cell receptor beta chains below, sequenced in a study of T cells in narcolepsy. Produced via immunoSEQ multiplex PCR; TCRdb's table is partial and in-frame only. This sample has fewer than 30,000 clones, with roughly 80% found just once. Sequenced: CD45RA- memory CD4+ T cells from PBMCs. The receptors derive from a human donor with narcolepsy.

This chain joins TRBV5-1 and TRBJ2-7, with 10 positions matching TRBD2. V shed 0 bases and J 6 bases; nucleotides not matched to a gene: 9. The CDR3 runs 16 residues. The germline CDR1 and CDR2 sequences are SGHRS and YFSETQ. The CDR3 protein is CASSLVLAGAGAEQYF. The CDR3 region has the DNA TGCGCCAGCAGCTTGGTCCTAGCGGGAGCGGGGGCCGAGCAGTACTTC.

In DNA, the CDR3 is TGCAGCGTTGAGAGGGCAGGCAGGCGGGGAGGCTACACCTTC. Translated, it gives CSVERAGRRGGYTF. The V gene is TRBV29-1, the J gene TRBJ1-2; D not resolved. Germline loops: CDR1 SQVTM, CDR2 ANQGSEA. The length of the CDR3 is 14 residues. With 3 bases removed from V and 8 bases from J, the gap between germline ends came to 19 bases.

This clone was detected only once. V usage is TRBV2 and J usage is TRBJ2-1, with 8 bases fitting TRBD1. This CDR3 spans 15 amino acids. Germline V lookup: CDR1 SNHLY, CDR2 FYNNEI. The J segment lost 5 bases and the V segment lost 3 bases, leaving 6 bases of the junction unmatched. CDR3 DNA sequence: TGTGCCAGCAGTGAGATTGACAGGGGAAACAATGAGCAGTTCTTC. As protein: CASSEIDRGNNEQFF. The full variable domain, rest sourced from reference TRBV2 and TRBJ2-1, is EPEVTQTPSHQVTQMGQEVILRCVPISNHLYFYWYRQILGQKVEFLVSFYNNEISEKSEIFDDQFSVERPDGSNFTLKIRSTKLEDSAMYFCASSEIDRGNNEQFFGPGTRLTVL.

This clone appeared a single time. This CDR3 is CASGGVLREQYF. In DNA form, the CDR3 reads TGTGCCTCCGGAGGGGTCCTAAGGGAGCAGTACTTC. V is TRBV7-3 and J is TRBJ2-7; perhaps TRBD2 as D (6 bases). Germline CDR1 and CDR2: SGHTA and FQGTGA. V lost 11 bases, J lost 7 bases, and 18 bases lay in between. The CDR3 covers 12 residues.

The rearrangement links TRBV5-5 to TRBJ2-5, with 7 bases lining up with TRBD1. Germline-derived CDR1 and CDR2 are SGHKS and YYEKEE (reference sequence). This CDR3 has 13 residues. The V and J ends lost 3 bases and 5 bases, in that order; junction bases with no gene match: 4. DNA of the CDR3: TGTGCCAGCAGCTCTGACAGGGTTGAGACCCAGTACTTC. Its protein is CASSSDRVETQYF.

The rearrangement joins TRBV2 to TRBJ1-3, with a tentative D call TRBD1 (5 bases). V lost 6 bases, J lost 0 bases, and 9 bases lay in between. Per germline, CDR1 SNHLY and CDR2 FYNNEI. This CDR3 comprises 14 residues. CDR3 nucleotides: TGTGCCAGCAGGGCGACAGTCTCTGGAAACACCATATATTTT. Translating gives CASRATVSGNTIYF.

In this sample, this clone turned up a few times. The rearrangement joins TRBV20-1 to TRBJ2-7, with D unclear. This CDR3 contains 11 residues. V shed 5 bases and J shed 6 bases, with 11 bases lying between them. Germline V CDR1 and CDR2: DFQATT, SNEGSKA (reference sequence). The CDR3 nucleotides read TGCAGTGCTCTATCCCACAGCGAGCAGTACTTC. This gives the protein CSALSHSEQYF.

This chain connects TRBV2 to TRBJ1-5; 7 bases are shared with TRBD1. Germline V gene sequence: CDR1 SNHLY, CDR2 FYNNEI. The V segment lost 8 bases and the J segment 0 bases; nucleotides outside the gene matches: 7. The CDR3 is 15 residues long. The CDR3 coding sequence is TGTGCCAGCGGAAAGGACAGGACTAGCAATCAGCCCCAGCATTTT. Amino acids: CASGKDRTSNQPQHF.

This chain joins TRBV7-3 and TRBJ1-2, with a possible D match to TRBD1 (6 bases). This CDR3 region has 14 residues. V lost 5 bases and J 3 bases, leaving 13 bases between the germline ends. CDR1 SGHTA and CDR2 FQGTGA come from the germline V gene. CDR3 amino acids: CASSPAPGDYGYTF. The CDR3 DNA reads TGTGCCAGCAGCCCTGCCCCAGGGGACTATGGCTACACCTTC.

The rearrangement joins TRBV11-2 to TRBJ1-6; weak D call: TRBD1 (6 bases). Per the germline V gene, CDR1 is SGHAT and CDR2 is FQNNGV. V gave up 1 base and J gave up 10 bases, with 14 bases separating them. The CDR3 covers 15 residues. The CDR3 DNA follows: TGTGCCAGCAGCTTAGGGCAGGGGACGTACTCACCCCTCCACTTT. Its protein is CASSLGQGTYSPLHF.

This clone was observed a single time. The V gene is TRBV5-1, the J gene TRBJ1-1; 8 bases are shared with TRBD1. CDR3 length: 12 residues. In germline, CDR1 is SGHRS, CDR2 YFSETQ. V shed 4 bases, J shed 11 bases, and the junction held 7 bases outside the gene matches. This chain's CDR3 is CASSPDRGDAFF. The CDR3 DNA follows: TGCGCCAGCAGCCCAGACAGGGGCGACGCTTTCTTT. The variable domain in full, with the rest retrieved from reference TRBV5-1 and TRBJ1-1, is KAGVTQTPRYLIKTRGQQVTLSCSPISGHRSVSWYQQTPGQGLQFLFEYFSETQRNKGNFPGRFSGRQFSNSRSEMNVSTLELGDSALYLCASSPDRGDAFFGQGTRLTVV.

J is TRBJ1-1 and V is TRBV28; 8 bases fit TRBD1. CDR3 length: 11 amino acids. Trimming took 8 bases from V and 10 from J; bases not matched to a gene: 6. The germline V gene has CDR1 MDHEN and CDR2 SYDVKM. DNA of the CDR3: TGTGCCAGCCTTTCCAGGGGGCTAGCTTTCTTT. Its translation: CASLSRGLAFF. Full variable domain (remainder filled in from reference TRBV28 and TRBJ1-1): DVKVTQSSRYLVKRTGEKVFLECVQDMDHENMFWYRQDPGLGLRLIYFSYDVKMKEKGDIPEGYSVSREKKERFSLILESASTNQTSMYLCASLSRGLAFFGQGTRLTVV.

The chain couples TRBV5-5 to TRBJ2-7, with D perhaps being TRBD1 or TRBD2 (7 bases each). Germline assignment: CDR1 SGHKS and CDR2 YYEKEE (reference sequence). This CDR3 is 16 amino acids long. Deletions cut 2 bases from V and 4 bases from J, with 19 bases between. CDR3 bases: TGTGCCAGCAGCTTCCCCCGGGGAGGGGGCATGTACGAGCAGTACTTC. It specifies CASSFPRGGGMYEQYF.

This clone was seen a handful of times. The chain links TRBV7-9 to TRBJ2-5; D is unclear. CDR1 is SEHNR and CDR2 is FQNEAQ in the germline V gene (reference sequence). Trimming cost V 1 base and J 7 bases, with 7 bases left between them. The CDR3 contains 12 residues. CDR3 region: CASSLGLGTQYF. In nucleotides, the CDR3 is TGTGCCAGCAGCTTAGGCCTAGGGACCCAGTACTTC.

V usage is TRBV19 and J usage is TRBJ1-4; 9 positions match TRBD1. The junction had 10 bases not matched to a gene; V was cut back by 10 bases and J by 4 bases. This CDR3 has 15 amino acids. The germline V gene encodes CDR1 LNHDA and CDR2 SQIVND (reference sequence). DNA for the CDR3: TGTGCCACTGCCCGAATGGGACAGGGTAATGAAAAACTGTTTTTT. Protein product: CATARMGQGNEKLFF.

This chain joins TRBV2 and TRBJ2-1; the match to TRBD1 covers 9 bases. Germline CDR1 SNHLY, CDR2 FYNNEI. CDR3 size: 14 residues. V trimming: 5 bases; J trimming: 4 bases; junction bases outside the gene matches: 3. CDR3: CASSTGQGYNEQFF. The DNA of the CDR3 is TGTGCCAGCAGTACCGGACAGGGGTACAATGAGCAGTTCTTC.

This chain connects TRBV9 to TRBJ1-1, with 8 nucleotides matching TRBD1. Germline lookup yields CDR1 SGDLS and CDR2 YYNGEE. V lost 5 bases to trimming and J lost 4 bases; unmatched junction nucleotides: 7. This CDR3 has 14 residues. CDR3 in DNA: TGTGCCAGCAGTCCTGAAACAGGGGGCACTGAAGCTTTCTTT. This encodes CASSPETGGTEAFF. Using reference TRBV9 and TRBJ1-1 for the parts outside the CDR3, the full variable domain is DSGVTQTPKHLITATGQRVTLRCSPRSGDLSVYWYQQSLDQGLQFLIQYYNGEERAKGNILERFSAQQFPDLHSELNLSSLELGDSALYFCASSPETGGTEAFFGQGTRLTVV.

CDR3 coding DNA: TGTGCCAGCAGCCTAGGGGCAGTAGCGCAACTCTCCTACGAGCAGTACTTC. Its protein product is CASSLGAVAQLSYEQYF. V gene TRBV4-2 combines with J gene TRBJ2-7; the D call may be TRBD1 or TRBD2 (5 bases each). V dropped 4 bases and J dropped 0 bases, with 19 bases sitting between them. The germline CDR1 and CDR2 sequences are LGHNA and YNFKEQ. This CDR3 spans 17 amino acids.

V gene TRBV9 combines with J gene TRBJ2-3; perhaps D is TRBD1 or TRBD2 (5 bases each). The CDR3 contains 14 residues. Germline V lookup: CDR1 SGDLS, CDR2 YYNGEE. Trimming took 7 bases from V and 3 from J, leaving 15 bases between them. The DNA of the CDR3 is TGTGCCAGCCAGAGAGGGGCTAGTACAGATACGCAGTATTTT. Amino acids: CASQRGASTDTQYF.

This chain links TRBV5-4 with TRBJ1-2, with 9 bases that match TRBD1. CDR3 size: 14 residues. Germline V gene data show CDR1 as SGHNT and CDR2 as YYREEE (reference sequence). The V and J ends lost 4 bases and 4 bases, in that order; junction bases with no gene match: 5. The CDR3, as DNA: TGTGCCAGCAGCCCCGGACAGGGGTTCTATGGCTACACCTTC. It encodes CASSPGQGFYGYTF.

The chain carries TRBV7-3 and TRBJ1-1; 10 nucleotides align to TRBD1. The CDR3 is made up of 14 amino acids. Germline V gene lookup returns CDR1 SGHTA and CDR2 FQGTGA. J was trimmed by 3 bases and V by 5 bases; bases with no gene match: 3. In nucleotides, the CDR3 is TGTGCCAGCAGCGTGACAGGGGGCGACACTGAAGCTTTCTTT. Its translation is CASSVTGGDTEAFF.

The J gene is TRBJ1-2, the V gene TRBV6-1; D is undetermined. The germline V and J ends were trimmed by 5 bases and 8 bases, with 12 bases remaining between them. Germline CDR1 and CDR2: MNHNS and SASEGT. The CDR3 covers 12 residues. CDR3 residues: CASSPRTGGYTF. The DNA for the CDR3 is TGTGCCAGCAGTCCCCGGACCGGGGGCTACACCTTC.

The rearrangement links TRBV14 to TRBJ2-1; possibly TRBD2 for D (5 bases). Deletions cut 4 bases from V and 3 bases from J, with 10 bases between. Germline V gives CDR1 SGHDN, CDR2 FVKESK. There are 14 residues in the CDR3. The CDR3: CASSLRTYYNEQFF. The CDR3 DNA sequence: TGTGCCAGCAGCCTTCGGACTTACTACAATGAGCAGTTCTTC.

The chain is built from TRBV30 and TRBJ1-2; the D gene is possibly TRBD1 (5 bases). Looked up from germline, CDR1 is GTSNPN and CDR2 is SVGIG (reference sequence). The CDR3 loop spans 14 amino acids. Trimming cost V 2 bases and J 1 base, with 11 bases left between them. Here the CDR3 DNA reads TGTGCCTGGAGTTCCGGGACGTTTAACTATGGCTACACCTTC. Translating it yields CAWSSGTFNYGYTF.

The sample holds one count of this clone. The CDR3: CASSDDVLGETQYF. The CDR3 bases are TGTGCCAGCAGTGACGATGTTCTGGGAGAGACCCAGTACTTC. The chain joins TRBV2 to TRBJ2-5; no reliable D call. The V and J ends lost 3 bases and 4 bases respectively, with 12 bases between them. This CDR3 has 14 amino acids. Germline CDR1 SNHLY, CDR2 FYNNEI.

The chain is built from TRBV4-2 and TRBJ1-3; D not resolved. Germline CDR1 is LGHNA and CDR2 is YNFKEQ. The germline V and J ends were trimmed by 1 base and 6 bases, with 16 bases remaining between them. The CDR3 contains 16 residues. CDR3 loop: CASSQVTATLENTIYF. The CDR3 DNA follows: TGTGCCAGCAGCCAAGTTACGGCTACTCTGGAAAACACCATATATTTT.

CDR3: CASSQVLETTQYF. In nucleotides, the CDR3 is TGCGCCAGCAGCCAGGTACTGGAAACGACCCAGTACTTC. This chain uses TRBV4-1 with TRBJ2-5; D is undetermined. The CDR3 runs to 13 residues. The ends were cut back, 3 bases at V and 7 bases at J, with 12 bases in the middle. Germline V gene lookup returns CDR1 MGHRA and CDR2 YSYEKL.

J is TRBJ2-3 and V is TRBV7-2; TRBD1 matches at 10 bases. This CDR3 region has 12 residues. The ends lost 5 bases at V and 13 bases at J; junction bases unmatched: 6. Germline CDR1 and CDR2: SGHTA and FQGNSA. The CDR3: CASSSRDRGKYF. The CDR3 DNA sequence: TGTGCCAGCAGCAGCAGGGACAGGGGAAAGTATTTT. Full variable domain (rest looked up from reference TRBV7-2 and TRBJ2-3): GAGVSQSPSNKVTEKGKDVELRCDPISGHTALYWYRQSLGQGLEFLIYFQGNSAPDKSGLPSDRFSAERTGGSVSTLTIQRTQQEDSAVYLCASSSRDRGKYFGPGTRLTVL.

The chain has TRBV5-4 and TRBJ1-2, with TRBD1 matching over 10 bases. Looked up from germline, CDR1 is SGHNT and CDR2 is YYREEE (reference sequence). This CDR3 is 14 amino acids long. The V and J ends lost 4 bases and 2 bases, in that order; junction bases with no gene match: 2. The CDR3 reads CASSPDRGNYGYTF. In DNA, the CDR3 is TGTGCCAGCAGCCCGGACAGGGGGAACTATGGCTACACCTTC.

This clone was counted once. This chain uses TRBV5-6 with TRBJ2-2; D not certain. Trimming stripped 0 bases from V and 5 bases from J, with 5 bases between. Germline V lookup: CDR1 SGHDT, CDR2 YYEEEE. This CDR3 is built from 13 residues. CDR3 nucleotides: TGTGCCAGCAGCTTGGGAATAACCGGGGAGCTGTTTTTT. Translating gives CASSLGITGELFF.